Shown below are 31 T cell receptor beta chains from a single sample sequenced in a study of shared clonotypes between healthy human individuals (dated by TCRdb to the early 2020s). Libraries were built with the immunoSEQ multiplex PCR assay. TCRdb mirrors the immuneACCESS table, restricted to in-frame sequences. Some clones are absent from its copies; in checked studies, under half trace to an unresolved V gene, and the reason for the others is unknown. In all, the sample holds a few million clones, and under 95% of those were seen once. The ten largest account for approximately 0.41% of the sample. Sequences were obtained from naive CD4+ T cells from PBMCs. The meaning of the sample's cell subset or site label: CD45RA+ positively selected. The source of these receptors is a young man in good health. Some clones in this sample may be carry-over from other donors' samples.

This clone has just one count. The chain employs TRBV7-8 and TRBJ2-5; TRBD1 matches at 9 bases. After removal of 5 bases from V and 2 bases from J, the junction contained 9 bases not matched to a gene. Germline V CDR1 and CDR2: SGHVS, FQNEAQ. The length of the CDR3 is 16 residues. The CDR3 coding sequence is TGTGCCAGCAGCCGGGACAGGGTCGGGGGGCAAGAGACCCAGTACTTC. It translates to CASSRDRVGGQETQYF.

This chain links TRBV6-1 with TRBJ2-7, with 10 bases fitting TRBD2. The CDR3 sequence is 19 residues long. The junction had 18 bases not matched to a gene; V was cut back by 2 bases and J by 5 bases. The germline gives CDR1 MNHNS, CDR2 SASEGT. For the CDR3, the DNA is TGTGCCAGCAGTGAATTGGTTTCTAGCGGGAGTTCTCCGAGGAACGAGCAGTACTTC. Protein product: CASSELVSSGSSPRNEQYF.

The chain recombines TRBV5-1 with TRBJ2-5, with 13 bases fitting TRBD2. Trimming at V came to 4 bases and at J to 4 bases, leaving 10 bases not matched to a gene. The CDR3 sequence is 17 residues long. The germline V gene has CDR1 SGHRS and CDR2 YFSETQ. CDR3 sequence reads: CASSAGGLAGVLETQYF. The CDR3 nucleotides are TGCGCCAGCAGCGCTGGAGGACTAGCGGGAGTTTTAGAGACCCAGTACTTC.

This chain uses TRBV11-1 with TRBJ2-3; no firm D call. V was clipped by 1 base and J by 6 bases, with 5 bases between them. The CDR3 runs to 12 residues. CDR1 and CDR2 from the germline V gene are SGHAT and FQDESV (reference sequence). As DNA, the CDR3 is TGTGCCAGCAGCTTAGGGGCCGATACGCAGTATTTT. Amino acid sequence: CASSLGADTQYF. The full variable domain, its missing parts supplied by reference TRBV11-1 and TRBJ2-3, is EAEVAQSPRYKITEKSQAVAFWCDPISGHATLYWYRQILGQGPELLVQFQDESVVDDSQLPKDRFSAERLKGVDSTLKIQPAELGDSAMYLCASSLGADTQYFGPGTRLTVL.

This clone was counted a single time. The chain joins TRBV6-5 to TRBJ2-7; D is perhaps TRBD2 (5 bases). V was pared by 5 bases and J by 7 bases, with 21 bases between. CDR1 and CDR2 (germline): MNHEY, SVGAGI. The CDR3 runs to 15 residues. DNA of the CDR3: TGTGCCAGCAGTCCACGCTCGGGGATAAGTAGTGAGCAGTACTTC. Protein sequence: CASSPRSGISSEQYF.

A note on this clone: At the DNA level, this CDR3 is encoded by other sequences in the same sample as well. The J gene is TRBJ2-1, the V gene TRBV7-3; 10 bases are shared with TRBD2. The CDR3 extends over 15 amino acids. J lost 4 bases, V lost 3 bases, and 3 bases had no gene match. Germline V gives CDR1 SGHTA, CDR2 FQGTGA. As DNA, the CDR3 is TGTGCCAGCAGCTTGGGACTAGCGAGTTACAATGAGCAGTTCTTC. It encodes CASSLGLASYNEQFF.

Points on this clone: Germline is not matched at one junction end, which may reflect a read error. In DNA form, the CDR3 reads TGTGCCAGCAGTTTGGACAGCCTAGAGCCCCAGTACTTC. Translated, it gives CASSLDSLEPQYF. This chain joins TRBV6-6 and TRBJ2-5, with a possible D match to TRBD1 (6 bases). The germline V gene has CDR1 MNHNY and CDR2 SVGAGI (reference sequence). CDR3 length: 13 amino acids.

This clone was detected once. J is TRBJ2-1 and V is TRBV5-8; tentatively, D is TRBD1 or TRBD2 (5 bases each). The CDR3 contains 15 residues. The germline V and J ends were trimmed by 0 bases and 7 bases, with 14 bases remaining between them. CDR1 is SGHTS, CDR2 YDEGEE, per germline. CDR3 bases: TGTGCCAGCAGCTTGGGGGGGACCCTCAGGAATGAGCAGTTCTTC. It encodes CASSLGGTLRNEQFF.

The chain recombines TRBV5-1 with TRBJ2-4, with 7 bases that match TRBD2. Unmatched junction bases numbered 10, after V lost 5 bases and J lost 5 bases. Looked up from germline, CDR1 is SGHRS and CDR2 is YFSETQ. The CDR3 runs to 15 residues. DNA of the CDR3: TGCGCCAGCAGTGAGGGGAGGGAGCGGGAAAACATTCAGTACTTC. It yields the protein CASSEGRERENIQYF.

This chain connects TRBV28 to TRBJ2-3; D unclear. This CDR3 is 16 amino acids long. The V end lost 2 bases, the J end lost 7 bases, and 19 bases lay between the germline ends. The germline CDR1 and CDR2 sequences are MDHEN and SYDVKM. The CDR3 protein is CASSLIPTKVLNTQYF. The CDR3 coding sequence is TGTGCCAGCAGTTTAATTCCCACGAAGGTTCTGAATACGCAGTATTTT.

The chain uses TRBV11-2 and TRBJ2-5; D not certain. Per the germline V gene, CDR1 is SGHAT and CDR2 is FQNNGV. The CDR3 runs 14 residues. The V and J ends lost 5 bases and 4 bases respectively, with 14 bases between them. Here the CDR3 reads CASSHVKPLETQYF. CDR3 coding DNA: TGTGCCAGCAGCCATGTCAAGCCCCTAGAGACCCAGTACTTC.

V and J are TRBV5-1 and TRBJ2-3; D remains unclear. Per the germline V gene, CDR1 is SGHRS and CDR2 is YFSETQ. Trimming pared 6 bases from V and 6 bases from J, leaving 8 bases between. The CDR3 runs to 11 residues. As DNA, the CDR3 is TGCGCCAGCACCAATTCGGATACGCAGTATTTT. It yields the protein CASTNSDTQYF.

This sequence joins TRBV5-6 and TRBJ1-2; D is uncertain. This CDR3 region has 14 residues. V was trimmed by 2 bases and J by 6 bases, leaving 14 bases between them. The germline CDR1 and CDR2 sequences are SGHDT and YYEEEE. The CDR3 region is CASSFGQPMDGYTF. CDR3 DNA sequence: TGTGCCAGCAGCTTTGGGCAGCCGATGGATGGCTACACCTTC. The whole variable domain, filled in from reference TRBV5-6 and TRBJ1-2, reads DAGVTQSPTHLIKTRGQQVTLRCSPKSGHDTVSWYQQALGQGPQFIFQYYEEEERQRGNFPDRFSGHQFPNYSSELNVNALLLGDSALYLCASSFGQPMDGYTFGSGTRLTVV.

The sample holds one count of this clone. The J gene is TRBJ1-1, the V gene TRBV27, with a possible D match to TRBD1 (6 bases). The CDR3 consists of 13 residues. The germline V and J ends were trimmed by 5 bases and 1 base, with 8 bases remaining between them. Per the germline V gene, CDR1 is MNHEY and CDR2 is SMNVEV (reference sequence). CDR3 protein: CASSRRGNTEAFF. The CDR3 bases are TGTGCCAGCAGTCGCAGGGGGAACACTGAAGCTTTCTTT.

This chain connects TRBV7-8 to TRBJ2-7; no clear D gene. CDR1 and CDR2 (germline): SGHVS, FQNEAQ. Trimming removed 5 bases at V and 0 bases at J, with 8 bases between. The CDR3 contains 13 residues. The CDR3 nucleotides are TGTGCCAGCAGCCCCCCGGACTCCTACGAGCAGTACTTC. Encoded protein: CASSPPDSYEQYF. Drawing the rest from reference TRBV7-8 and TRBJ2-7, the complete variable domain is GAGVSQSPRYKVAKRGQDVALRCDPISGHVSLFWYQQALGQGPEFLTYFQNEAQLDKSGLPSDRFFAERPEGSVSTLKIQRTQQEDSAVYLCASSPPDSYEQYFGPGTRLTVT.

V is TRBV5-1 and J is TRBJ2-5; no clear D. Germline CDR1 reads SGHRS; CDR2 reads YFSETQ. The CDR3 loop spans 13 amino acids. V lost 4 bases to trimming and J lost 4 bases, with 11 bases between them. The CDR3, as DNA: TGCGCCAGCAGCCCCACGTCCAGAGAGACCCAGTACTTC. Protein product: CASSPTSRETQYF.

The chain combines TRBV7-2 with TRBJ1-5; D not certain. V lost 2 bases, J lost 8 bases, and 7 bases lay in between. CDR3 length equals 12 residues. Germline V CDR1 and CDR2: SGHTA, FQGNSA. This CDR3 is CASSLLGEPQHF. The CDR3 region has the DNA TGTGCCAGCAGCTTATTAGGCGAGCCCCAGCATTTT.

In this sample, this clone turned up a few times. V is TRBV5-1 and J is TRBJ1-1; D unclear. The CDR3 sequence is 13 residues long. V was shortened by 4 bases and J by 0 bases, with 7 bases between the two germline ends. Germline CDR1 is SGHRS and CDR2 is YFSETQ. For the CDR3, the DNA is TGCGCCAGCAGCCCCCTTATGAACACTGAAGCTTTCTTT. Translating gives CASSPLMNTEAFF.

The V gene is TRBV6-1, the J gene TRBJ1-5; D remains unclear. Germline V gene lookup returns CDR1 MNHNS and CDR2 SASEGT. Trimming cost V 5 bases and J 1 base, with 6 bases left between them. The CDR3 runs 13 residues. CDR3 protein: CASSRQSNQPQHF. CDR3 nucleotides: TGTGCCAGCAGTCGTCAAAGCAATCAGCCCCAGCATTTT.

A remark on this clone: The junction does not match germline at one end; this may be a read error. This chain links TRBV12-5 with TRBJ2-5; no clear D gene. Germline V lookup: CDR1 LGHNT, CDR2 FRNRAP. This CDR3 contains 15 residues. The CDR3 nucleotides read TGTGCTAGTGGGTTGGGCCAGAGAAAACAAGAGACCCAGTACTTC. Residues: CASGLGQRKQETQYF.

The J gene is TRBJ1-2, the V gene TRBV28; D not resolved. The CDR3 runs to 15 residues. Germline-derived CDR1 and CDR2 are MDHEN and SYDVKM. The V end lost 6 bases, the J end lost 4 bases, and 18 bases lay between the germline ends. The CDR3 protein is CASSPFLGPVYGYTF. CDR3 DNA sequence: TGTGCCAGCAGCCCGTTTTTGGGCCCCGTCTATGGCTACACCTTC.

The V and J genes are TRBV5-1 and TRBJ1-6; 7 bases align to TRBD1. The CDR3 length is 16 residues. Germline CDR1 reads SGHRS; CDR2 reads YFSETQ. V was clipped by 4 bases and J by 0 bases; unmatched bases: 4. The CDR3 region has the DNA TGCGCCAGCAGCGGGGGACAGAACTCCTATAATTCACCCCTCCACTTT. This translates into CASSGGQNSYNSPLHF.

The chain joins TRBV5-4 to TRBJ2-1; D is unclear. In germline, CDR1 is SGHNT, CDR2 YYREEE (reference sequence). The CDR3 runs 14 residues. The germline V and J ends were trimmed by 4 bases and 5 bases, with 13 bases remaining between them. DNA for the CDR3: TGTGCCAGCAGCCCTGACTGGGCTGACAATGAGCAGTTCTTC. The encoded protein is CASSPDWADNEQFF.

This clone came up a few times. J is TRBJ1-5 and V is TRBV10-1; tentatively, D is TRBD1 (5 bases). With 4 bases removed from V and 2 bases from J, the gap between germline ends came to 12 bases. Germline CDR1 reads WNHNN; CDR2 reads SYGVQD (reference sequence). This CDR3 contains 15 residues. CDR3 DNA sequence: TGCGCCAGCAGTGGGAACGGGGGGGGCAATCAGCCCCAGCATTTT. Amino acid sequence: CASSGNGGGNQPQHF.

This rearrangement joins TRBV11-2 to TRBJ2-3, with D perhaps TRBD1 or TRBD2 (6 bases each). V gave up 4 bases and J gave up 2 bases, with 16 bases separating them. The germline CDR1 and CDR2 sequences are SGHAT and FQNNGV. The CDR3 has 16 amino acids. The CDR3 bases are TGTGCCAGCAGCTCCGAGGGGGACTCATACACAGATACGCAGTATTTT. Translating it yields CASSSEGDSYTDTQYF.

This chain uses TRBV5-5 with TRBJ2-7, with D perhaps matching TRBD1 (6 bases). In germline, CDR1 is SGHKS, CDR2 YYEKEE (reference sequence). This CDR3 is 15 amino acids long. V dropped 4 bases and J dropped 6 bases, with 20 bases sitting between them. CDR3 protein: CASSEQGTRSGEQYF. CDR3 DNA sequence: TGTGCCAGCAGCGAGCAAGGGACACGATCCGGCGAGCAGTACTTC.

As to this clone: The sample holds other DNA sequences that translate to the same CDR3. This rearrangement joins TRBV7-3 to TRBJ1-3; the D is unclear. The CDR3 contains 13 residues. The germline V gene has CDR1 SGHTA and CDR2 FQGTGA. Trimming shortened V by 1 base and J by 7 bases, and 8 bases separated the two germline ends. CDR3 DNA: TGTGCCAGCAGCTTAAATCGTGGGAACACCATATATTTT. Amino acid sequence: CASSLNRGNTIYF. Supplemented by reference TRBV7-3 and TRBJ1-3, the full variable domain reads GAGVSQTPSNKVTEKGKYVELRCDPISGHTALYWYRQSLGQGPEFLIYFQGTGAADDSGLPNDRFFAVRPEGSVSTLKIQRTERGDSAVYLCASSLNRGNTIYFGEGSWLTVV.

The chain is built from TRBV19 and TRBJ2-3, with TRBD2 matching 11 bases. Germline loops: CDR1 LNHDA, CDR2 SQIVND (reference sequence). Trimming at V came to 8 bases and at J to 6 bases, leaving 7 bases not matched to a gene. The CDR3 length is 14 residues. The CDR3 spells CASLAGGAVDTQYF. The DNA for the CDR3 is TGTGCCAGTCTAGCGGGAGGTGCCGTGGATACGCAGTATTTT.

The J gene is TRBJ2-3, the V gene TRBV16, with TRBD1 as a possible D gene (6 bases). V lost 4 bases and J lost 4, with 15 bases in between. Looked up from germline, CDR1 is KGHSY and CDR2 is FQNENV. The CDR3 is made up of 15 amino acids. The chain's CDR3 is CASSRNTGMADTQYF. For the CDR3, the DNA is TGTGCCAGCAGCCGAAATACAGGGATGGCAGATACGCAGTATTTT.

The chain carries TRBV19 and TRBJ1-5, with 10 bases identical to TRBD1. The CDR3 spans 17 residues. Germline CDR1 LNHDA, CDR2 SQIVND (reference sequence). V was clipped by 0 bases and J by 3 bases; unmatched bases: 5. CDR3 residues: CASSIDPTGGVNQPQHF. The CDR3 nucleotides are TGTGCCAGTAGTATAGACCCGACAGGGGGCGTCAATCAGCCCCAGCATTTT. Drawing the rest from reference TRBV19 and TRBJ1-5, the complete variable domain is DGGITQSPKYLFRKEGQNVTLSCEQNLNHDAMYWYRQDPGQGLRLIYYSQIVNDFQKGDIAEGYSVSREKKESFPLTVTSAQKNPTAFYLCASSIDPTGGVNQPQHFGDGTRLSIL.

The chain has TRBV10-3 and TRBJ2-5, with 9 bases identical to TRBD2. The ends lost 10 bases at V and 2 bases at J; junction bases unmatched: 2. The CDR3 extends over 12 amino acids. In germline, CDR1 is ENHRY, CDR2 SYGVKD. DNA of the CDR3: TGTGCCAGCGGGGGGGGACAAGAGACCCAGTACTTC. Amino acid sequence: CASGGGQETQYF.